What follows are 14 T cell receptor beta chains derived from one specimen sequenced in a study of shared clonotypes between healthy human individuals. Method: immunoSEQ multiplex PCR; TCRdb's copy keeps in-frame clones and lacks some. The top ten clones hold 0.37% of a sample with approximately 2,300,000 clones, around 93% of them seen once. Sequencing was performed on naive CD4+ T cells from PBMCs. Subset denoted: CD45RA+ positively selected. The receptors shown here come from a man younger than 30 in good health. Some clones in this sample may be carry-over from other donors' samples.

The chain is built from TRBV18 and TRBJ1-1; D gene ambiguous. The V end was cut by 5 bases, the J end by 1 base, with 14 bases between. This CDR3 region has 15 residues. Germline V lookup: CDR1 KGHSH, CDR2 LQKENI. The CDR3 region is CASSSQRSTNTEAFF. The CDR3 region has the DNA TGTGCCAGCTCAAGCCAGCGGAGTACGAACACTGAAGCTTTCTTT. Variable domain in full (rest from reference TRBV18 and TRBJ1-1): NAGVMQNPRHLVRRRGQEARLRCSPMKGHSHVYWYRQLPEEGLKFMVYLQKENIIDESGMPKERFSAEFPKEGPSILRIQQVVRGDSAAYFCASSSQRSTNTEAFFGQGTRLTVV.

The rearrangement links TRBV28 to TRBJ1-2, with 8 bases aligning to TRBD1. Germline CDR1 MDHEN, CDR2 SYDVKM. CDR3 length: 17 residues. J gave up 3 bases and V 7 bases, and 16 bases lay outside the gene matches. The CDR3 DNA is TGTGCCAGCACAAACCTAGGACAGGGAGTAAAATACTATGGCTACACCTTC. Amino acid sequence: CASTNLGQGVKYYGYTF.

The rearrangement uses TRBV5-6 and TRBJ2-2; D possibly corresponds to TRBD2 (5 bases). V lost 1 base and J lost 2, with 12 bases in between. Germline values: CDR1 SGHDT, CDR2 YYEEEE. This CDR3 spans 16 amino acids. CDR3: CASSLYGSRNTGELFF. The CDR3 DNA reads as TGTGCCAGCAGCTTGTATGGGAGCCGTAACACCGGGGAGCTGTTTTTT.

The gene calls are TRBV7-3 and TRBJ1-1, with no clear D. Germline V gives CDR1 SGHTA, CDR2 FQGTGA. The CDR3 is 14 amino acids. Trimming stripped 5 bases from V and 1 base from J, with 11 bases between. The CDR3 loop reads CASSQNPANTEAFF. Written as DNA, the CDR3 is TGTGCCAGCAGCCAAAATCCGGCGAACACTGAAGCTTTCTTT.

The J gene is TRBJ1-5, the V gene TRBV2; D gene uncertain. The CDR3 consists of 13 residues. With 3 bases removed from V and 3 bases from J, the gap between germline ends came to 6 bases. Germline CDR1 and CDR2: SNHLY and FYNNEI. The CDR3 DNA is TGTGCCAGCAGTGACGGACTCAATCAGCCCCAGCATTTT. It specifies CASSDGLNQPQHF.

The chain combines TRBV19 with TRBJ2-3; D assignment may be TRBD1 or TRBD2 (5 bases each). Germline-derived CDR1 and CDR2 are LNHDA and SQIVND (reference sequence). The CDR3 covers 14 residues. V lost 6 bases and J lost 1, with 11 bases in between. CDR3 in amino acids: CASRPGPRTDTQYF. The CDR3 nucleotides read TGTGCCAGTAGACCGGGACCCCGCACAGATACGCAGTATTTT.

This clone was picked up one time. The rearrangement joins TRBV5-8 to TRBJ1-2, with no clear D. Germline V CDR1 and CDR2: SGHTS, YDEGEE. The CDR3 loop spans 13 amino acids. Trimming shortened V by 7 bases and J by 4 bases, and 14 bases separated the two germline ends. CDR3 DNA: TGTGCCAGCGAGTTGGCAGAGGGCTATGGCTACACCTTC. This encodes CASELAEGYGYTF.

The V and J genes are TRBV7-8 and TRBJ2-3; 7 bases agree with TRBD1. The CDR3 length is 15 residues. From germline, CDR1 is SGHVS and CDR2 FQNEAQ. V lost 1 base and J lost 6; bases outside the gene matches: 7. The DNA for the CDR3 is TGTGCCAGCAGCTTAGTAGGGACAGATGGGGATACGCAGTATTTT. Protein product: CASSLVGTDGDTQYF.

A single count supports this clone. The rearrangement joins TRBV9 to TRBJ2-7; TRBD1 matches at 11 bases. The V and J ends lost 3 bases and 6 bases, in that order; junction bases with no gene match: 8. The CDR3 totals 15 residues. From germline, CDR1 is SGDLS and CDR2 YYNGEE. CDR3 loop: CASSARGQGGGEQYF. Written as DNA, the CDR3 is TGTGCCAGCAGCGCGCGGGGACAGGGGGGCGGCGAGCAGTACTTC.

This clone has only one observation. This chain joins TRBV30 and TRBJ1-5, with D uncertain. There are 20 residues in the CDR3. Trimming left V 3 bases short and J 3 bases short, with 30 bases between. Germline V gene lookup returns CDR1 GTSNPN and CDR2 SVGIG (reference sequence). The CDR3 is CAWSKPTGNWEHTLNQPQHF. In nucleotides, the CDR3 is TGTGCCTGGAGCAAACCAACGGGGAATTGGGAACACACTCTCAATCAGCCCCAGCATTTT.

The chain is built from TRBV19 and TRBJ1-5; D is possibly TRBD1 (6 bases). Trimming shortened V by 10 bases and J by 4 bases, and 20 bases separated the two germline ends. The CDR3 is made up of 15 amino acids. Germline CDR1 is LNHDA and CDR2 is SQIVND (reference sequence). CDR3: CATRATGYPNQPQHF. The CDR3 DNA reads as TGTGCCACCCGTGCTACAGGGTACCCGAATCAGCCCCAGCATTTT.

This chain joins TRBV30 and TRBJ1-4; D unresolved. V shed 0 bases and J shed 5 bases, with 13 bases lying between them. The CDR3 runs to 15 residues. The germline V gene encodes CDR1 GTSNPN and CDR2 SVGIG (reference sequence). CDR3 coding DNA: TGTGCCTGGAGTGTTTACACGTTTTACAATGAAAAACTGTTTTTT. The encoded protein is CAWSVYTFYNEKLFF.

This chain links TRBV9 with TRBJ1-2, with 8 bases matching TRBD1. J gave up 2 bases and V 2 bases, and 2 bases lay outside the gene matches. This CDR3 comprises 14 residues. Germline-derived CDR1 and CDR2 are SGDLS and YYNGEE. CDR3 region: CASSVQGANYGYTF. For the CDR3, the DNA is TGTGCCAGCAGCGTCCAGGGGGCGAACTATGGCTACACCTTC.

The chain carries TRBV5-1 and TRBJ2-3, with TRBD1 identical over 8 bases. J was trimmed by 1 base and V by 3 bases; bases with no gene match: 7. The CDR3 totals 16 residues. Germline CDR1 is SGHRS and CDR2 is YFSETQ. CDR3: CASSWVTGAGTDTQYF. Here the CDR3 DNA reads TGCGCCAGCAGCTGGGTGACAGGGGCGGGCACAGATACGCAGTATTTT.